The next 5 T cell receptor beta chains were all read from a single sample in a study of blood T cell repertoires in COVID-19. Here immunoSEQ multiplex PCR was the method, and the copy in TCRdb shows in-frame clones only, minus some. The top ten hold more than 0.95% of the sample, which has under 250,000 clones, under 95% seen once. The source material was peripheral blood. These receptors came from a man under 40 with acute or convalescent COVID-19.

This clone showed up just once. The rearrangement uses TRBV27 and TRBJ1-5; TRBD1 is a possible D gene (6 bases). The V gene's germline CDR1 is MNHEY and CDR2 SMNVEV (reference sequence). The CDR3 runs 16 residues. Trimming cost V 5 bases and J 0 bases, with 14 bases left between them. The CDR3 DNA is TGTGCCAGCAGTCTGGGACACCCATATAGCAATCAGCCCCAGCATTTT. Amino acids: CASSLGHPYSNQPQHF.

The chain carries TRBV6-1 and TRBJ2-5; a possible D gene is TRBD1 (5 bases). V shed 1 base and J shed 2 bases, with 11 bases lying between them. The CDR3 is made up of 15 amino acids. CDR1 and CDR2 (germline): MNHNS, SASEGT. CDR3 in amino acids: CASSEGSQGQETQYF. The CDR3 DNA follows: TGTGCCAGCAGTGAAGGTAGTCAGGGACAAGAGACCCAGTACTTC.

The chain employs TRBV28 and TRBJ2-7, with 13 nucleotides matching TRBD2. V shed 6 bases, J shed 4 bases, and the junction held 12 bases outside the gene matches. The length of the CDR3 is 17 residues. Germline values: CDR1 MDHEN, CDR2 SYDVKM. CDR3 bases: TGTGCCAGCAGCTCGGGACTAGCGGGAAGGGGAGCGTACGAGCAGTACTTC. Translation gives CASSSGLAGRGAYEQYF.

V usage is TRBV2 and J usage is TRBJ1-5, with TRBD1 matching 8 bases. The CDR3 runs to 18 residues. Germline V CDR1 and CDR2: SNHLY, FYNNEI. The junction had 13 bases not matched to a gene; V was cut back by 6 bases and J by 0 bases. The CDR3 bases are TGTGCCAGCAGGGGTGATGGGACAGGAACCTATAGCAATCAGCCCCAGCATTTT. This gives the protein CASRGDGTGTYSNQPQHF.

The gene calls are TRBV4-1 and TRBJ2-5; D not resolved. Germline V gives CDR1 MGHRA, CDR2 YSYEKL. Trimming took off 1 base at V and 3 bases at J, with 9 bases between the two ends. The CDR3 has 14 amino acids. CDR3 DNA sequence: TGCGCCAGCAGCCAAGGTTTCAGTGAAGAGACCCAGTACTTC. Translation gives CASSQGFSEETQYF.